This TCR beta chain was found in a study of Tregs in tolerant kidney transplant recipients. Findings of the study overall: Few patients were studied, so findings need validation in larger groups.

On this clone: Its antigen remains unknown.

The nonmyeloablative bone marrow transplants came from related graft donors, with transient mixed chimerism. Thawed PBMCs were FACS-sorted into unstimulated CD4+CD25+CD127- regulatory T cells, CD4+CD25- non-regulatory cells, CD4 and CD8 cells. The data were produced by immunoSEQ multiplex PCR, yet TCRdb's version contains in-frame clones alone and is incomplete. The repertoire holds about 22,000 clones, with roughly 80% as singletons. This CDR3 region has 13 residues. V shed 5 bases and J shed 3 bases, with 11 bases lying between them. Germline CDR1 is SGHDN and CDR2 is FVKESK. This TCR was recovered from a human patient who received a combined kidney and bone marrow transplant. Some T cells may be the graft donor's. This material consisted of CD8+ T cells from blood (PBMCs), taken 6 months after the transplant. The chain combines TRBV14 with TRBJ2-7, with TRBD1 as a possible D gene (6 bases). CDR3 DNA: TGTGCCAGCAGCAACAGGGCCAACTACGAGCAGTACTTC. Its translation: CASSNRANYEQYF. The variable domain in full, with the rest retrieved from reference TRBV14 and TRBJ2-7, is EAGVTQFPSHSVIEKGQTVTLRCDPISGHDNLYWYRRVMGKEIKFLLHFVKESKQDESGMPNNRFLAERTGGTYSTLKVQPAELEDSGVYFCASSNRANYEQYFGPGTRLTVT.